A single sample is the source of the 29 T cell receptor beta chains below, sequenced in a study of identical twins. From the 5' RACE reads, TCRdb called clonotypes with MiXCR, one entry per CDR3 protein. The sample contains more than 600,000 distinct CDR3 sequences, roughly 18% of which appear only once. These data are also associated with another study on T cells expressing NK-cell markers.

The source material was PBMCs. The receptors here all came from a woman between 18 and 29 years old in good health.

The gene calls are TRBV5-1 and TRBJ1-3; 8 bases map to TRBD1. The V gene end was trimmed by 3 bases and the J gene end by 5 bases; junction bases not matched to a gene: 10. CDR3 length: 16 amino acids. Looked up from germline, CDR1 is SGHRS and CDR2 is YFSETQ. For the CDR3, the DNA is TGCGCCAGCAGCTCCGGGACAGGCAATCATCGAAACACCATATATTTT. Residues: CASSSGTGNHRNTIYF.

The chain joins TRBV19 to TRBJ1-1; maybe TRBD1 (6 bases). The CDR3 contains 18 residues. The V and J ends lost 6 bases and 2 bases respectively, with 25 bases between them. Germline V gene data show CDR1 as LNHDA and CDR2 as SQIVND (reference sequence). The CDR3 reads CASRRLTDRKGSNTEAFF. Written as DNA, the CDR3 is TGTGCCAGTAGGCGACTTACGGACAGAAAAGGGAGCAACACTGAAGCTTTCTTT.

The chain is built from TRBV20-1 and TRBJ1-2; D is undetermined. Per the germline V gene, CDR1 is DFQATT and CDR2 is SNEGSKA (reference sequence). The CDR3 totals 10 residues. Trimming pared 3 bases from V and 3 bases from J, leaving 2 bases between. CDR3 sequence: CSASHYGYTF. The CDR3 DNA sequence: TGCAGTGCTAGCCACTATGGCTACACCTTC.

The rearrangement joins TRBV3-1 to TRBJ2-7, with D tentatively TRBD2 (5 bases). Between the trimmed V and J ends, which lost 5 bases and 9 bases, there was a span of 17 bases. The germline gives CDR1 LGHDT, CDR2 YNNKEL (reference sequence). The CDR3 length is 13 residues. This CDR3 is CASSEVLLAGQYF. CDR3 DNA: TGTGCCAGCAGCGAAGTCCTCCTAGCTGGGCAGTACTTC.

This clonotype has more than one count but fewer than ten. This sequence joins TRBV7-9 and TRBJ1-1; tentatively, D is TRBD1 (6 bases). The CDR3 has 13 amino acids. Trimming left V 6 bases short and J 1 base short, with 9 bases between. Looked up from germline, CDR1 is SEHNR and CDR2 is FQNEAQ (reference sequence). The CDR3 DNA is TGTGCCAGCAGGGGGGGGCAGAACACTGAAGCTTTCTTT. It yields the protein CASRGGQNTEAFF.

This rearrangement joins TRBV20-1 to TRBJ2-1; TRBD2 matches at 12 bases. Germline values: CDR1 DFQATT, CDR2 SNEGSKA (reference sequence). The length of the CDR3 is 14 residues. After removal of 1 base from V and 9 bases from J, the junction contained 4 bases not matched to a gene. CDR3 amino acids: CSARGLAGVGEQFF. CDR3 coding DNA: TGCAGTGCTAGAGGACTAGCGGGAGTAGGTGAGCAGTTCTTC.

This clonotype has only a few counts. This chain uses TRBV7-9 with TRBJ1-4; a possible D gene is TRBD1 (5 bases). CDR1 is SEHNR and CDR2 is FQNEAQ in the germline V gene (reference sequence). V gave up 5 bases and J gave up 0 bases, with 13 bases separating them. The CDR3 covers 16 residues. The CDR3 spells CASSQGFASTNEKLFF. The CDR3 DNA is TGTGCCAGCAGCCAGGGATTCGCCTCAACTAATGAAAAACTGTTTTTT. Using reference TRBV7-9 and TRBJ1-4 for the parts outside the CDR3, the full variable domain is DTGVSQNPRHKITKRGQNVTFRCDPISEHNRLYWYRQTLGQGPEFLTYFQNEAQLEKSRLLSDRFSAERPKGSFSTLEIQRTEQGDSAMYLCASSQGFASTNEKLFFGSGTQLSVL.

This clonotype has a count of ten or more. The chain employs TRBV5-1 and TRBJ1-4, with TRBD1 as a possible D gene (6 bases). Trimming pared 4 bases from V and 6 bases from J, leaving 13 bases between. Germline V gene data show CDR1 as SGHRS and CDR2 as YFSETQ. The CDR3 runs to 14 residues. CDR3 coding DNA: TGCGCCAGCAGCATAACAGGGATGTATGAAAAACTGTTTTTT. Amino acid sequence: CASSITGMYEKLFF. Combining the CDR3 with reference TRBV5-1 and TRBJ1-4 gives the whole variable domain KAGVTQTPRYLIKTRGQQVTLSCSPISGHRSVSWYQQTPGQGLQFLFEYFSETQRNKGNFPGRFSGRQFSNSRSEMNVSTLELGDSALYLCASSITGMYEKLFFGSGTQLSVL.

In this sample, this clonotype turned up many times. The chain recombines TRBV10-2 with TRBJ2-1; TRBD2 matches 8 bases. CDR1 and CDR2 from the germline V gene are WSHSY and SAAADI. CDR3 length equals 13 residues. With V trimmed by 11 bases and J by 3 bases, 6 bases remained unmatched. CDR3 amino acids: CAPWREVYNEQFF. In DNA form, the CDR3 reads TGCGCCCCGTGGCGGGAGGTCTACAATGAGCAGTTCTTC.

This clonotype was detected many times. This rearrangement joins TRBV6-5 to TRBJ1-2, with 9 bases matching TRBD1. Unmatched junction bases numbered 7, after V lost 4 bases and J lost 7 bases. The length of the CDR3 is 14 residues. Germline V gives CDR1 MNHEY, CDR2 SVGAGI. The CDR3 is CASSSGQGRGGYTF. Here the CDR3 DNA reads TGTGCCAGCAGTTCCGGACAGGGGAGGGGTGGCTACACCTTC.

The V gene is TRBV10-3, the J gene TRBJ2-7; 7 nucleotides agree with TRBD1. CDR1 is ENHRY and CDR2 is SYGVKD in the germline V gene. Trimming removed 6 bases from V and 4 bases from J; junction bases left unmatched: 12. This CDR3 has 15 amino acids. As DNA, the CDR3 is TGTGCCATCAGGCCCGGGACAGTACTTTCATACGAGCAGTACTTC. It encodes CAIRPGTVLSYEQYF.

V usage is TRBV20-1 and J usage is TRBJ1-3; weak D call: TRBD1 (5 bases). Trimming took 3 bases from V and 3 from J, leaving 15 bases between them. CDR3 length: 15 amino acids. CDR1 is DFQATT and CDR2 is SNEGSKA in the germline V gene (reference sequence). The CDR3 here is CSASRQPGDGNTIYF. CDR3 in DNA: TGCAGTGCTAGTCGGCAGCCGGGGGATGGAAACACCATATATTTT.

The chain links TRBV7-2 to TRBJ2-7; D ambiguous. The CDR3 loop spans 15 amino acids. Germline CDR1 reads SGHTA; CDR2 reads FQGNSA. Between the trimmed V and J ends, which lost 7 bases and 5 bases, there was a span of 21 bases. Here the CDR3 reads CASTSLAGAAHEQYF. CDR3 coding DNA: TGTGCCAGCACCTCTCTCGCAGGCGCGGCCCACGAGCAGTACTTC.

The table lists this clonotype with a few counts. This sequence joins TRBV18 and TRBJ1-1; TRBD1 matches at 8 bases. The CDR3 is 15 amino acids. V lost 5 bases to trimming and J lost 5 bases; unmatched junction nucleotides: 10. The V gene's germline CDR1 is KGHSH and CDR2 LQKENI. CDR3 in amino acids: CASSSGQGGRTEAFF. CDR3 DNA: TGTGCCAGCTCATCAGGACAGGGAGGGAGGACTGAAGCTTTCTTT.

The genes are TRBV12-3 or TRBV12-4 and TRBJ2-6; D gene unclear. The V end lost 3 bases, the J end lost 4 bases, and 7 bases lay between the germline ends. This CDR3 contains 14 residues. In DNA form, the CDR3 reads TGTGCCAGCAGTTTTCGGGCCGGGGCCAACGTCCTGACTTTC. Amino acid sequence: CASSFRAGANVLTF.

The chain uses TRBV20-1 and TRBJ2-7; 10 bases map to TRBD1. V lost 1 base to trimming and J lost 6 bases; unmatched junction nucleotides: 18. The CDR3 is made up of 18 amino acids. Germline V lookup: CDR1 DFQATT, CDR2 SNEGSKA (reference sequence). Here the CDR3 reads CSARVLRDRGIYLGEQYF. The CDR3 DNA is TGCAGTGCTAGAGTTCTCCGGGACAGGGGTATTTATTTGGGCGAGCAGTACTTC.

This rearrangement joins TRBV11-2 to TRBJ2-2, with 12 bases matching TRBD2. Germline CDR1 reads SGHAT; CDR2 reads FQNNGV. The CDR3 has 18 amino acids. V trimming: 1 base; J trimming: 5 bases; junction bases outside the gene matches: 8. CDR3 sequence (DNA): TGTGCCAGCAGCTTAGTGGCTAGCGGGAGGGTGGTAACCGGGGAGCTGTTTTTT. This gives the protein CASSLVASGRVVTGELFF.

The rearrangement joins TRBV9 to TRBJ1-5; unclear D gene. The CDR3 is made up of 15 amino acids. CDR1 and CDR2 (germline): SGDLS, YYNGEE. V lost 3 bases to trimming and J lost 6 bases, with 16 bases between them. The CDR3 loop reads CASSETGDPGQPQHF. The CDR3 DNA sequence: TGTGCCAGCAGCGAGACGGGAGATCCAGGTCAGCCCCAGCATTTT.

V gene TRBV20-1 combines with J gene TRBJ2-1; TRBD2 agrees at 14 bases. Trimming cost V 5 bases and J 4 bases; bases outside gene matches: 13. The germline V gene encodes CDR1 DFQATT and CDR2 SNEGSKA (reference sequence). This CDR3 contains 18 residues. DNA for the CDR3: TGCAGTGCTCCGGCTCCGGGACTAGCGGGAGTACCATACAATGAGCAGTTCTTC. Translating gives CSAPAPGLAGVPYNEQFF.

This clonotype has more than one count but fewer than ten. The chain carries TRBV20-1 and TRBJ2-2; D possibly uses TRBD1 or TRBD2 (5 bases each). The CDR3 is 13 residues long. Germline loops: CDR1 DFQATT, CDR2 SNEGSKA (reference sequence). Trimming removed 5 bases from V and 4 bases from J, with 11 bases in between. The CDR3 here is CSASKGTTGELFF. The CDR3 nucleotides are TGCAGTGCTTCTAAAGGGACCACCGGGGAGCTGTTTTTT.

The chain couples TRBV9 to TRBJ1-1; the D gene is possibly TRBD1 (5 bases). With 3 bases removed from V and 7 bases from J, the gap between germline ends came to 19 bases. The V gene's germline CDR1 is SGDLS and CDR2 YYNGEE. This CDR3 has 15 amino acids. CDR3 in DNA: TGTGCCAGCAGCGCTAGACTCCCAGGGACGAGTGAAGCTTTCTTT. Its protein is CASSARLPGTSEAFF.

The CDR3 protein is CASRQQGTDTQYF. CDR3 in DNA: TGTGCCAGCAGGCAGCAGGGGACAGATACGCAGTATTTT. The chain has TRBV12-3 or TRBV12-4 and TRBJ2-3; weak D call: TRBD1 (6 bases). The CDR3 consists of 13 residues. V lost 6 bases and J 3 bases, leaving 10 bases between the germline ends.

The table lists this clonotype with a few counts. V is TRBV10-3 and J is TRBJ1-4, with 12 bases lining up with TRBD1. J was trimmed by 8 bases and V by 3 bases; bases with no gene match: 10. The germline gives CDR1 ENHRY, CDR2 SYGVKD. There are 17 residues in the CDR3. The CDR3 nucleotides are TGTGCCATCAGTGAAAGGGGACAGGGGGCGCCCGGCGAAAAACTGTTTTTT. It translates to CAISERGQGAPGEKLFF.

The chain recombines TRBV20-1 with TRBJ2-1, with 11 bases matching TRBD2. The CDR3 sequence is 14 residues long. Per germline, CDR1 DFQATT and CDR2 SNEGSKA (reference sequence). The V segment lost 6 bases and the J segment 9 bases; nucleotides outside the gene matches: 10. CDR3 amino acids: CSAPVLAGDSEQFF. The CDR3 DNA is TGCAGTGCGCCGGTACTAGCGGGGGATTCTGAGCAGTTCTTC.

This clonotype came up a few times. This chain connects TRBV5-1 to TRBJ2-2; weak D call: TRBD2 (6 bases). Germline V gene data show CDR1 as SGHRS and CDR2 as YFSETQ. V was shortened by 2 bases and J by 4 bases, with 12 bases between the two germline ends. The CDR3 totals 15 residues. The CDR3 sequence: CASSFQRGGTGELFF. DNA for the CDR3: TGCGCCAGCAGCTTTCAGAGGGGAGGCACCGGGGAGCTGTTTTTT.

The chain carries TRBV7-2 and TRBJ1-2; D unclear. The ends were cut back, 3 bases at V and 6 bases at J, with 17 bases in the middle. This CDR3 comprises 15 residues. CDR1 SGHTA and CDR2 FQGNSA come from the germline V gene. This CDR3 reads CASSLSGRWLDGYTF. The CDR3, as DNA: TGTGCCAGCAGCTTGAGTGGCAGGTGGCTTGATGGCTACACCTTC.

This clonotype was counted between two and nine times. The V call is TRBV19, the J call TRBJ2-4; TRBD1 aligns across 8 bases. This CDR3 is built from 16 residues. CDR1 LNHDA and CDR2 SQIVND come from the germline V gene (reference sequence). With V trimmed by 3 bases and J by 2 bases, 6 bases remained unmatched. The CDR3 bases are TGTGCCAGTAGTATTCCAGGGGGCAGGACCAAAAACATTCAGTACTTC. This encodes CASSIPGGRTKNIQYF.

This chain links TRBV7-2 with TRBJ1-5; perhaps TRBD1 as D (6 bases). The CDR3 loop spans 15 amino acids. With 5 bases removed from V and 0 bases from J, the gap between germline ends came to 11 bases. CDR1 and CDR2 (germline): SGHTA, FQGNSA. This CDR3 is CASSPGDNSNQPQHF. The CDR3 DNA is TGTGCCAGCAGCCCAGGGGATAATAGCAATCAGCCCCAGCATTTT.

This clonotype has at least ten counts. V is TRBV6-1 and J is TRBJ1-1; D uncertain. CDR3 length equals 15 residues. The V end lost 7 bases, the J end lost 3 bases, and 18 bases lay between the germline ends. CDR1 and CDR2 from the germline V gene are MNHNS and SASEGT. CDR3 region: CASNAARSGDTEAFF. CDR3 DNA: TGTGCCAGCAACGCGGCGCGTTCTGGGGACACTGAAGCTTTCTTT.